Below are 8 T cell receptor beta chains sequenced from a single sample in a study of OX40 agonist ivuxolimab in advanced cancers. TCRdb's table, derived via immunoSEQ multiplex PCR, lists solely in-frame clones and lacks some. The data hold around 82,000 clones, with 88% observed a single time. The sample in question was CD4+ or CD8+ T cells sorted from blood, obtained in a trial of the OX40 agonist ivuxolimab. The origin of the receptors is an adult with an advanced solid tumor such as melanoma, head and neck, liver or kidney cancer.

The chain has TRBV14 and TRBJ1-1; D gene uncertain. CDR3 size: 12 residues. V lost 6 bases to trimming and J lost 4 bases, with 9 bases between them. Germline V gene sequence: CDR1 SGHDN, CDR2 FVKESK. The CDR3 loop reads CASRKGITEAFF. As DNA, the CDR3 is TGTGCCAGCAGGAAGGGTATCACTGAAGCTTTCTTT.

V usage is TRBV4-3 and J usage is TRBJ2-7; a possible D gene is TRBD1 (6 bases). Germline lookup yields CDR1 LGHNA and CDR2 YSLEER. V was shortened by 1 base and J by 5 bases, with 15 bases between the two germline ends. The CDR3 is made up of 15 amino acids. CDR3 amino acids: CASSQGSGRGHEQYF. The CDR3 DNA is TGCGCCAGCAGCCAAGGTTCGGGCAGGGGCCACGAGCAGTACTTC.

The chain recombines TRBV4-2 with TRBJ2-3; TRBD1 aligns across 10 bases. V was clipped by 0 bases and J by 4 bases; unmatched bases: 7. From germline, CDR1 is LGHNA and CDR2 YNFKEQ. CDR3 size: 17 residues. CDR3 residues: CASSQEDRGRGADTQYF. The CDR3 coding sequence is TGTGCCAGCAGCCAAGAAGACAGGGGGCGCGGGGCAGATACGCAGTATTTT.

The V and J genes are TRBV6-1 and TRBJ1-4, with 10 bases identical to TRBD1. Losses at the gene ends were 6 bases for V and 10 bases for J; bases not matched to a gene: 8. In germline, CDR1 is MNHNS, CDR2 SASEGT. The CDR3 has 14 amino acids. The CDR3 loop is CASRSGTGAVKLFF. The CDR3 nucleotides read TGTGCCAGCAGATCCGGGACAGGGGCTGTAAAACTGTTTTTT.

This chain connects TRBV5-1 to TRBJ2-1, with 9 bases fitting TRBD1. The CDR3 runs to 16 residues. Germline-derived CDR1 and CDR2 are SGHRS and YFSETQ. V lost 2 bases to trimming and J lost 9 bases; unmatched junction nucleotides: 12. The CDR3 nucleotides are TGCGCCAGCAGCTTAACCGGGACAGGGACCATGGTTGAGCAGTTCTTC. Translation: CASSLTGTGTMVEQFF.

The count of this clone is one. The rearrangement uses TRBV9 and TRBJ2-1; 13 positions match TRBD2. The length of the CDR3 is 21 residues. From germline, CDR1 is SGDLS and CDR2 YYNGEE. After removal of 4 bases from V and 0 bases from J, the junction contained 16 bases not matched to a gene. CDR3 sequence (DNA): TGTGCCAGCAGCCCCCGCCCCCGGACTAGCGGGAGCCCAAGCTCCTACAATGAGCAGTTCTTC. It encodes CASSPRPRTSGSPSSYNEQFF.

CDR3 in DNA: TGTGCCAGCAGCCCTGGGACAGGGAGAAACACCGGGGAGCTGTTTTTT. This sequence encodes CASSPGTGRNTGELFF. The chain has TRBV5-4 and TRBJ2-2, with 9 positions matching TRBD1. From germline, CDR1 is SGHNT and CDR2 YYREEE (reference sequence). This CDR3 region has 16 residues. Germline trimming cut 4 bases from V and 2 bases from J; bases unmatched to any gene: 6.

The chain employs TRBV7-2 and TRBJ1-5; D is undetermined. This CDR3 has 15 residues. V lost 5 bases and J 3 bases, leaving 14 bases between the germline ends. From germline, CDR1 is SGHTA and CDR2 FQGNSA. The CDR3 loop reads CASSHGRQPNQPQHF. CDR3 DNA sequence: TGTGCCAGCAGCCACGGCAGGCAACCCAATCAGCCCCAGCATTTT.